This T cell receptor beta chain is from a study of spatial heterogeneity in lung cancer. About the research overall: PBMC collected at follow-up were sequenced when available, a median of around 2 years after resection. A consistent excess of beta-chain over alpha-chain sequences was detected.

MiXCR, applied by TCRdb to the 5' RACE reads, yields one record per CDR3 protein. The data hold around 98,000 distinct CDR3 sequences, with approximately 20% observed a single time. Regarding time point: blood at routine non-recurrence follow-up after resection. This clonotype turned up a few times. V trimming: 5 bases; J trimming: 3 bases; junction bases outside the gene matches: 6. Germline lookup yields CDR1 ENHRY and CDR2 SYGVKD. This CDR3 is built from 15 residues. The receptor's source is a male donor with early-stage non-small cell lung cancer. The chain links TRBV10-3 to TRBJ2-5; 10 bases agree with TRBD2. The sequencing here drew on PBMCs, taken at follow-up. The CDR3 region has the DNA TGTGCCATCAGTCTGGGACTAGCGCCCGAAGAGACCCAGTACTTC. It specifies CAISLGLAPEETQYF.